This entry lists 21 T cell receptor beta chains sequenced from one sample in a study of blood T cell repertoires in COVID-19. Clones were read by immunoSEQ multiplex PCR, and TCRdb kept only the in-frame ones, dropping some. This repertoire shows hundreds of thousands of clones, over 75% found once; its top ten account for under 4.5%. Sequences were obtained from peripheral blood. The receptors were sampled from a woman between 50 and 59 years old with active or convalescent COVID-19.

The chain recombines TRBV7-9 with TRBJ1-3; D is uncertain. The CDR3 spans 12 residues. In germline, CDR1 is SEHNR, CDR2 FQNEAQ (reference sequence). The V gene lost 2 bases and the J gene lost 4 bases, with 3 bases spanning the gap. This chain's CDR3 is CASSLQGNTIYF. The CDR3 nucleotides read TGTGCCAGCAGCTTACAGGGAAACACCATATATTTT. Full variable domain (outside the CDR3, taken from reference TRBV7-9 and TRBJ1-3): DTGVSQNPRHKITKRGQNVTFRCDPISEHNRLYWYRQTLGQGPEFLTYFQNEAQLEKSRLLSDRFSAERPKGSFSTLEIQRTEQGDSAMYLCASSLQGNTIYFGEGSWLTVV.

Comment on this clone: Other DNA sequences in the same sample also yield this CDR3. In DNA form, the CDR3 reads TGTGCCAGCAGTTTCACAGGGACCTACGAGCAGTACTTC. This translates into CASSFTGTYEQYF. This chain links TRBV27 with TRBJ2-7; possible D gene TRBD1, 6 bases. Trimming removed 3 bases at V and 2 bases at J, with 8 bases between. Germline V gene sequence: CDR1 MNHEY, CDR2 SMNVEV (reference sequence). This CDR3 spans 13 amino acids.

V and J are TRBV9 and TRBJ1-2; tentative D call: TRBD1 (5 bases). The CDR3 is 12 amino acids. The V and J ends lost 7 bases and 4 bases respectively, with 11 bases between them. Germline values: CDR1 SGDLS, CDR2 YYNGEE. The CDR3 bases are TGTGCCAGCGGCAGGGTTGGCTATGGCTACACCTTC. The encoded protein is CASGRVGYGYTF.

The chain is built from TRBV27 and TRBJ2-3, with 7 bases aligning to TRBD2. The CDR3 has 14 amino acids. Trimming took 7 bases from V and 5 from J; bases not matched to a gene: 9. Germline V gene sequence: CDR1 MNHEY, CDR2 SMNVEV (reference sequence). CDR3 sequence: CASNVAGSQDTQYF. The CDR3 DNA follows: TGTGCCAGCAATGTAGCGGGTTCGCAAGATACGCAGTATTTT.

The V call is TRBV7-2, the J call TRBJ2-1, with 8 bases matching TRBD1. J was trimmed by 8 bases and V by 3 bases; bases with no gene match: 9. The CDR3 has 15 amino acids. The V gene's germline CDR1 is SGHTA and CDR2 FQGNSA. The CDR3 is CASSLADRVGDEQFF. Written as DNA, the CDR3 is TGTGCCAGCAGCTTGGCGGACAGGGTGGGGGATGAGCAGTTCTTC.

This chain links TRBV19 with TRBJ2-7; 7 nucleotides agree with TRBD1. The CDR3 runs 12 residues. Losses at the gene ends were 5 bases for V and 6 bases for J; bases not matched to a gene: 4. Germline V gene lookup returns CDR1 LNHDA and CDR2 SQIVND (reference sequence). This CDR3 reads CASSYRGGEQYF. The CDR3 DNA is TGTGCCAGTAGTTACAGGGGTGGCGAGCAGTACTTC.

The chain recombines TRBV4-2 with TRBJ1-4; a possible D gene is TRBD1 (5 bases). Trimming stripped 1 base from V and 7 bases from J, with 13 bases between. The germline gives CDR1 LGHNA, CDR2 YNFKEQ. The CDR3 has 15 amino acids. The CDR3 nucleotides are TGTGCCAGCAGCCAAGTTGGGCAGGGTAGTGAAAAACTGTTTTTT. This translates into CASSQVGQGSEKLFF.

The chain is built from TRBV3-1 (or the pseudogene TRBV3-2) and TRBJ1-3, with a weak D call TRBD1 (5 bases). In germline, CDR1 is LGHDT, CDR2 YNNKEL (reference sequence). The ends were cut back, 1 base at V and 4 bases at J, with 14 bases in the middle. The length of the CDR3 is 16 residues. The CDR3 DNA is TGTGCCAGCAGCCAAGGGGTAGGGACTGGCGGAAACACCATATATTTT. The encoded protein is CASSQGVGTGGNTIYF.

V gene TRBV9 combines with J gene TRBJ2-6, with D unclear. Germline V gene data show CDR1 as SGDLS and CDR2 as YYNGEE. The ends were cut back, 6 bases at V and 0 bases at J, with 10 bases in the middle. There are 15 residues in the CDR3. CDR3 sequence (DNA): TGTGCCAGCACCGGAGAGAGCTCTGGGGCCAACGTCCTGACTTTC. Residues: CASTGESSGANVLTF.

The chain joins TRBV7-2 to TRBJ2-1; possible D gene TRBD2, 6 bases. Germline V lookup: CDR1 SGHTA, CDR2 FQGNSA. CDR3 length: 11 amino acids. The germline V and J ends were trimmed by 3 bases and 15 bases, with 12 bases remaining between them. The CDR3 region has the DNA TGTGCCAGCAGCTTTAGCGGAATCCTGTTCTTC. Protein: CASSFSGILFF.

The chain combines TRBV6-5 with TRBJ1-5; D is perhaps TRBD1 (5 bases). The CDR3 totals 13 residues. The germline CDR1 and CDR2 sequences are MNHEY and SVGAGI. V shed 2 bases and J shed 8 bases, with 10 bases lying between them. In nucleotides, the CDR3 is TGTGCCAGCAGTTACGCCGGGGGGGAGCCCCAGCATTTT. Translation gives CASSYAGGEPQHF.

V is TRBV5-1 and J is TRBJ2-2, with D tentatively TRBD2 (5 bases). CDR1 and CDR2 from the germline V gene are SGHRS and YFSETQ. V was cut by 4 bases and J by 1 base, with 17 bases left in between. The CDR3 is 17 residues long. The CDR3 protein is CASSPLLRAGNTGELFF. The CDR3 DNA reads as TGCGCCAGCAGCCCACTATTGAGGGCGGGGAACACCGGGGAGCTGTTTTTT.

The rearrangement uses TRBV27 and TRBJ1-2, with 8 bases aligning to TRBD1. Germline V gene sequence: CDR1 MNHEY, CDR2 SMNVEV (reference sequence). J gave up 2 bases and V 8 bases, and 1 base lay outside the gene matches. The CDR3 runs to 12 residues. DNA of the CDR3: TGTGCCAGCGGGACAGGCAACTATGGCTACACCTTC. This gives the protein CASGTGNYGYTF.

The rearrangement joins TRBV24-1 to TRBJ2-5; tentative D call: TRBD1 (6 bases). V was trimmed by 3 bases and J by 5 bases, leaving 15 bases between them. The CDR3 spans 15 residues. Germline CDR1 is KGHDR and CDR2 is SFDVKD. The CDR3 DNA sequence: TGTGCCACCAGTGATGGGTCCCAGGGGCAGGAGACCCAGTACTTC. Translation: CATSDGSQGQETQYF.

This chain links TRBV2 with TRBJ2-5, with a possible D match to TRBD1 (6 bases). CDR1 is SNHLY and CDR2 is FYNNEI in the germline V gene. V was trimmed by 6 bases and J by 7 bases, leaving 18 bases between them. CDR3 length: 14 residues. As DNA, the CDR3 is TGTGCCAGCAGGGCCCCAGGGGATCCTGGGACCCAGTACTTC. This translates into CASRAPGDPGTQYF. Filled out from reference TRBV2 and TRBJ2-5, the complete variable domain reads EPEVTQTPSHQVTQMGQEVILRCVPISNHLYFYWYRQILGQKVEFLVSFYNNEISEKSEIFDDQFSVERPDGSNFTLKIRSTKLEDSAMYFCASRAPGDPGTQYFGPGTRLLVL.

The chain has TRBV6-5 and TRBJ1-2; 7 bases match TRBD1. After removal of 5 bases from V and 7 bases from J, the junction contained 4 bases not matched to a gene. This CDR3 is 12 amino acids long. The germline V gene encodes CDR1 MNHEY and CDR2 SVGAGI. CDR3 loop: CASSRQGRGYTF. The DNA of the CDR3 is TGTGCCAGCAGTCGACAGGGCCGTGGCTACACCTTC.

The chain joins TRBV24-1 to TRBJ2-3; TRBD2 aligns across 10 bases. Unmatched junction bases numbered 10, after V lost 4 bases and J lost 7 bases. Germline CDR1 and CDR2: KGHDR and SFDVKD. This CDR3 comprises 16 residues. The CDR3 loop is CATSDSRLAGTYTQYF. CDR3 coding DNA: TGTGCCACCAGTGACTCGCGACTAGCGGGTACCTATACGCAGTATTTT.

CDR3 protein: CASSFTGREKLFF. DNA of the CDR3: TGTGCCAGCAGTTTTACTGGTCGAGAAAAACTGTTTTTT. This sequence joins TRBV28 and TRBJ1-4, with unresolved D. Germline V gene lookup returns CDR1 MDHEN and CDR2 SYDVKM. This CDR3 region has 13 residues. Trimming took off 3 bases at V and 8 bases at J, with 10 bases between the two ends.

The genes are TRBV6-2 or TRBV6-3 and TRBJ2-5; 13 bases map to TRBD2. The germline CDR1 and CDR2 sequences are MNHEY and SVGEGT. There are 16 residues in the CDR3. The V gene end was trimmed by 0 bases and the J gene end by 4 bases; junction bases not matched to a gene: 2. The chain's CDR3 is CASSYSRTSGGETQYF. CDR3 sequence (DNA): TGTGCCAGCAGTTACTCGCGGACTAGCGGGGGAGAGACCCAGTACTTC.

The CDR3 loop is CASSLGTSGYEQYF. CDR3 coding DNA: TGTGCCAGCAGCCTTGGGACTAGCGGGTACGAGCAGTACTTC. The rearrangement links TRBV3-1 (or the pseudogene TRBV3-2) to TRBJ2-7, with 12 nucleotides matching TRBD2. V lost 4 bases and J lost 4; bases outside the gene matches: 2. CDR1 is LGHDT, CDR2 YNNKEL, per germline (reference sequence). There are 14 residues in the CDR3.

This chain links TRBV30 with TRBJ2-7, with D unclear. Trimming took off 3 bases at V and 1 base at J, with 7 bases between the two ends. Germline assignment: CDR1 GTSNPN and CDR2 SVGIG (reference sequence). The CDR3 is 12 amino acids. CDR3 loop: CAWSGTSYEQYF. The CDR3 nucleotides read TGTGCCTGGAGCGGTACGTCCTACGAGCAGTACTTC. Drawing the rest from reference TRBV30 and TRBJ2-7, the complete variable domain is SQTIHQWPATLVQPVGSPLSLECTVEGTSNPNLYWYRQAAGRGLQLLFYSVGIGQISSEVPQNLSASRPQDRQFILSSKKLLLSDSGFYLCAWSGTSYEQYFGPGTRLTVT.